The clone carrying this T cell receptor (beta chain) was observed a few times. These data originate in a study of response to subunit inactivated influenza vaccine. From the RT-PCR reads, TCRdb called clonotypes with MiXCR, one entry per CDR3 protein. Among some 640,000 distinct CDR3 sequences listed, roughly 14% were seen once. Deletions cut 4 bases from V and 0 bases from J, with 7 bases between. This CDR3 comprises 13 residues. Germline CDR1 SQVTM, CDR2 ANQGSEA. Here the sequenced sample was PBMCs from blood, taken 14 to 15 days before vaccination. This chain links TRBV29-1 with TRBJ2-4, with D uncertain. This TCR was sampled from a man aged 45-60 years who received an inactivated influenza vaccine. CDR3 bases: TGCAGCGTTGCCCTGGGAGCCAAAAACATTCAGTACTTC. It translates to CSVALGAKNIQYF.